Each of the 20 T cell receptor beta chains below was sequenced from the same sample in a study of T-cell reconstitution after alpha-beta-depleted transplantation in children. Unique molecular identifiers featured in how the TCRbeta library was prepared. TCRdb re-derived calls from the PCR reads in MiXCR, one entry per CDR3 protein. The data show just over 950,000 distinct CDR3 sequences, about 29% seen once. This specimen consisted of PBMCs, mostly from graft donor cells, obtained 360 days after TCRalphabeta/CD19-depleted stem cell transplant. Source of these receptors: a boy under two years old who had a stem cell transplant for SCID, so the T cells may come from the graft donor.

V is TRBV7-3 and J is TRBJ2-1, with D unresolved. Germline values: CDR1 SGHTA, CDR2 FQGTGA. Trimming took off 5 bases at V and 0 bases at J, with 17 bases between the two ends. CDR3 size: 17 residues. The CDR3 is CASSPHDTGHSYNEQFF. CDR3 in DNA: TGTGCCAGCAGCCCACATGATACGGGCCACTCCTACAATGAGCAGTTCTTC. Looking up the rest from reference TRBV7-3 and TRBJ2-1 gives the full variable domain: GAGVSQTPSNKVTEKGKYVELRCDPISGHTALYWYRQSLGQGPEFLIYFQGTGAADDSGLPNDRFFAVRPEGSVSTLKIQRTERGDSAVYLCASSPHDTGHSYNEQFFGPGTRLTVL.

This clonotype showed up many times. The J gene is TRBJ2-7, the V gene TRBV20-1; 8 nucleotides match TRBD1. V dropped 6 bases and J dropped 4; count of bases not matched to a gene: 2. This CDR3 comprises 11 residues. Germline CDR1 and CDR2: DFQATT and SNEGSKA (reference sequence). In DNA, the CDR3 is TGCAGTGCGAGGACAGGGTACGAGCAGTACTTC. Its protein product is CSARTGYEQYF.

On this clonotype itself: The junction departs from the called germline gene at one end, perhaps through a read error. The chain joins TRBV10-3 to TRBJ1-1, with a tentative D call TRBD1 (5 bases). CDR1 is ENHRY and CDR2 is SYGVKD in the germline V gene. The CDR3 covers 14 residues. This chain's CDR3 is CAINEAGANTEAFF. Here the CDR3 DNA reads TGTGCCATCAATGAGGCCGGGGCGAACACTGAAGCTTTCTTT.

The chain carries TRBV6-1 and TRBJ1-1; 7 bases align to TRBD1. CDR1 and CDR2 (germline): MNHNS, SASEGT. The V and J ends lost 7 bases and 0 bases, in that order; junction bases with no gene match: 8. There are 15 residues in the CDR3. The CDR3 loop reads CASTHDRVMNTEAFF. The CDR3 DNA follows: TGTGCCAGCACCCATGACAGGGTCATGAACACTGAAGCTTTCTTT.

The rearrangement links TRBV5-1 to TRBJ2-5; 10 bases line up with TRBD2. The CDR3 sequence is 15 residues long. After removal of 4 bases from V and 1 base from J, the junction contained 4 bases not matched to a gene. Germline loops: CDR1 SGHRS, CDR2 YFSETQ. CDR3: CASSPSSGGQETQYF. The CDR3 nucleotides read TGCGCCAGCAGCCCCTCTAGCGGGGGCCAAGAGACCCAGTACTTC.

In its sample, this clonotype was seen a few times. V is TRBV5-6 and J is TRBJ1-6; 9 bases fit TRBD1. The germline V gene encodes CDR1 SGHDT and CDR2 YYEEEE. The CDR3 length is 15 residues. Trimming cost V 0 bases and J 10 bases; bases outside gene matches: 5. CDR3 amino acids: CASSLGDRVPSPLHF. The CDR3 DNA sequence: TGTGCCAGCAGCTTGGGGGACAGGGTCCCCTCACCCCTCCACTTT.

This chain uses TRBV20-1 with TRBJ2-6; the match to TRBD2 covers 11 bases. The CDR3 has 17 amino acids. V was clipped by 6 bases and J by 0 bases; unmatched bases: 7. Germline lookup yields CDR1 DFQATT and CDR2 SNEGSKA (reference sequence). The CDR3 protein is CSAVLAGATSGANVLTF. In DNA, the CDR3 is TGCAGTGCGGTACTAGCGGGGGCTACCTCTGGGGCCAACGTCCTGACTTTC.

The chain links TRBV12-3 or TRBV12-4 to TRBJ1-2; TRBD1 matches 10 bases. This CDR3 is 15 amino acids long. V was pared by 6 bases and J by 6 bases, with 10 bases of the junction left unmatched. For the CDR3, the DNA is TGTGCCAGCAGAAGACAGGGGGCGGCTATGGATGGCTACACCTTC. It specifies CASRRQGAAMDGYTF.

This clonotype was found a few times. The chain employs TRBV6-2 or TRBV6-3 and TRBJ1-2, with a weak D call TRBD1 (6 bases). Looked up from germline, CDR1 is MNHEY and CDR2 is SVGEGT. This CDR3 spans 13 amino acids. V lost 2 bases and J lost 4, with 8 bases in between. The CDR3 spells CASSYGTTYGYTF. The CDR3 nucleotides are TGTGCCAGCAGTTACGGGACAACCTATGGCTACACCTTC.

This clonotype has only a few counts. This sequence joins TRBV18 and TRBJ1-6; D is uncertain. Germline V gene lookup returns CDR1 KGHSH and CDR2 LQKENI. The CDR3 is 15 amino acids. The V end lost 1 base, the J end lost 7 bases, and 11 bases lay between the germline ends. The CDR3 DNA reads TGTGCCAGCTCACCACGAGCAGGAAAAAATTCACCCCTCCACTTT. Translated, it gives CASSPRAGKNSPLHF.

The chain carries TRBV5-5 and TRBJ2-5; D unresolved. V lost 6 bases and J 1 base, leaving 10 bases between the germline ends. The CDR3 sequence is 13 residues long. Germline values: CDR1 SGHKS, CDR2 YYEKEE (reference sequence). CDR3 nucleotide sequence: TGTGCCAGCACCCTTACAACCCAAGAGACCCAGTACTTC. Amino acids: CASTLTTQETQYF.

V is TRBV29-1 and J is TRBJ1-1; 7 bases line up with TRBD1. The junction had 6 bases not matched to a gene; V was cut back by 0 bases and J by 5 bases. The CDR3 contains 14 residues. CDR1 is SQVTM and CDR2 is ANQGSEA in the germline V gene. In DNA, the CDR3 is TGCAGCGTTGAAGATTGGGACAGTGAAACTGAAGCTTTCTTT. Translating it yields CSVEDWDSETEAFF.

The J gene is TRBJ2-3, the V gene TRBV6-2 or TRBV6-3; D ambiguous. Germline V gene data show CDR1 as MNHEY and CDR2 as SVGEGT. V lost 0 bases to trimming and J lost 2 bases, with 9 bases between them. This CDR3 comprises 15 residues. The CDR3 protein is CASSYSFPHTDTQYF. The CDR3 DNA reads as TGTGCCAGCAGTTACTCGTTTCCGCACACAGATACGCAGTATTTT.

The V gene is TRBV5-1, the J gene TRBJ2-3, with 8 bases identical to TRBD1. V lost 4 bases and J lost 2; bases outside the gene matches: 9. The CDR3 is made up of 16 amino acids. The germline V gene encodes CDR1 SGHRS and CDR2 YFSETQ. CDR3 sequence: CASSPGQGIHTDTQYF. The CDR3 DNA is TGCGCCAGCAGCCCCGGACAGGGTATCCACACAGATACGCAGTATTTT.

The chain links TRBV30 to TRBJ2-2, with D possibly matching TRBD1 (6 bases). Germline V gene lookup returns CDR1 GTSNPN and CDR2 SVGIG (reference sequence). This CDR3 region has 15 residues. V was clipped by 0 bases and J by 6 bases, with 14 bases between them. The CDR3 DNA follows: TGTGCCTGGAGTGTATTGGCCAGGGGCTCCGGGGAGCTGTTTTTT. Protein product: CAWSVLARGSGELFF.

This clonotype was seen a few times. The CDR3 loop reads CASSNRDTHSGNTIYF. The CDR3 DNA reads as TGTGCCAGCAGTAACCGGGACACTCACTCTGGAAACACCATATATTTT. The rearrangement links TRBV28 to TRBJ1-3, with D possibly matching TRBD1 (6 bases). The CDR3 length is 16 residues. Germline CDR1 is MDHEN and CDR2 is SYDVKM. Trimming removed 5 bases from V and 0 bases from J, with 14 bases in between.

This clonotype appeared a few times. The rearrangement joins TRBV20-1 to TRBJ2-3, with TRBD2 as a possible D gene (5 bases). Per germline, CDR1 DFQATT and CDR2 SNEGSKA (reference sequence). V was trimmed by 3 bases and J by 4 bases, leaving 17 bases between them. This CDR3 is built from 15 residues. The CDR3 region has the DNA TGCAGTGCTAGTAGCGCGGCTAGGCCTTCAGATACGCAGTATTTT. Translating it yields CSASSAARPSDTQYF.

V is TRBV20-1 and J is TRBJ2-1; TRBD2 aligns across 8 bases. The junction had 6 bases not matched to a gene; V was cut back by 1 base and J by 7 bases. The germline gives CDR1 DFQATT, CDR2 SNEGSKA (reference sequence). The CDR3 sequence is 14 residues long. The CDR3 protein is CSARAGGPENEQFF. The CDR3 DNA is TGCAGTGCTAGAGCGGGGGGGCCAGAGAATGAGCAGTTCTTC.

The chain carries TRBV29-1 and TRBJ1-1; TRBD1 aligns across 7 bases. Germline-derived CDR1 and CDR2 are SQVTM and ANQGSEA. V lost 4 bases, J lost 11 bases, and 10 bases stayed unmatched. This CDR3 has 12 amino acids. The DNA for the CDR3 is TGCAGCGTTGTCTCGCAGGGGGGCAAGGCTTTCTTT. Protein: CSVVSQGGKAFF.

The rearrangement links TRBV18 to TRBJ2-7; D possibly corresponds to TRBD1 (6 bases). This CDR3 comprises 13 residues. V was pared by 5 bases and J by 2 bases, with 10 bases between. CDR1 is KGHSH and CDR2 is LQKENI in the germline V gene. CDR3 coding DNA: TGTGCCAGCTCAAACAGGGCCGCCTACGAGCAGTACTTC. Residues: CASSNRAAYEQYF.